This entry describes one TCR beta chain. Sequencing was performed with immunoSEQ multiplex PCR; in TCRdb, only in-frame clones are kept and a portion is missing. The sample lists 2 million to 2.5 million clones, approximately 93% seen once, with 0.35% to 0.45% in the top ten. These data belong to a study of shared clonotypes between healthy human individuals. Overall study context: Researchers assigned three CD4 naive, three CD4 memory, two CD8 naive and one CD8 memory plate to each donor.

V shed 4 bases and J 4 bases; nucleotides not matched to a gene: 11. In germline, CDR1 is MGHDK, CDR2 SYGVNS. This CDR3 contains 16 residues. Sequencing was done on a sample of naive CD4+ T cells from PBMCs. Subset: CD45RA+ positively selected. The chain combines TRBV25-1 with TRBJ2-7; 9 bases map to TRBD2. The clonotype was recovered from a man aged 18 to 29 in good health. Some clones in this sample may be carry-over from other donors' samples. In nucleotides, the CDR3 is TGTGCCAGCAGTGCAGGGAGGACTAGCGCTTTATACGAGCAGTACTTC. It translates to CASSAGRTSALYEQYF.